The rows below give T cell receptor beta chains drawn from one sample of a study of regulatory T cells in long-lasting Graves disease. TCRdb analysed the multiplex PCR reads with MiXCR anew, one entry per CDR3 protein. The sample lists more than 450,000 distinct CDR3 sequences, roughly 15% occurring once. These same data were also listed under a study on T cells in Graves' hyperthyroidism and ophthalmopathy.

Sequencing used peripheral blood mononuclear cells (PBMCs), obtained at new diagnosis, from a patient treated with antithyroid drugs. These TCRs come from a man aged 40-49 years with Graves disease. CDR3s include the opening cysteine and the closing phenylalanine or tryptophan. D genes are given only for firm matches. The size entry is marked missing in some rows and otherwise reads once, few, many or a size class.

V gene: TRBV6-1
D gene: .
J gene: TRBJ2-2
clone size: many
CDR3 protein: CASRKGQGTNTGELFF
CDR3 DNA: TGTGCCAGCAGGAAGGGGCAGGGAACGAACACCGGGGAGCTGTTTTTT

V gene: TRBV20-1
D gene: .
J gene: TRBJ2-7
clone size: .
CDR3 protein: CSAHRDGAYEQYF
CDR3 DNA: TGCAGTGCTCACCGGGACGGCGCCTACGAGCAGTACTTC

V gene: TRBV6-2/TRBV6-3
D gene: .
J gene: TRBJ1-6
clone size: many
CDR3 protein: CASSYSHPSGGLGSPLHF
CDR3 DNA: TGTGCCAGCAGTTACTCCCACCCCTCCGGGGGGCTGGGTTCACCCCTCCACTTT

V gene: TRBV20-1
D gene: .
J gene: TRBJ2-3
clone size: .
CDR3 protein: CSARDNKGPQPADTQYF
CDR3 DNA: TGCAGTGCTAGAGACAACAAGGGACCTCAACCGGCAGATACGCAGTATTTT

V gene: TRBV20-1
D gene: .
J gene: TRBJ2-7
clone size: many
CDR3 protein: CSAIDRYEQYF
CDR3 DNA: TGCAGTGCTATTGACAGATACGAGCAGTACTTC

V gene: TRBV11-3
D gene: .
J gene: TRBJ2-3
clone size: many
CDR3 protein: CASTPPGTDTQYF
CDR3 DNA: TGTGCCAGCACCCCGCCGGGCACAGATACGCAGTATTTT

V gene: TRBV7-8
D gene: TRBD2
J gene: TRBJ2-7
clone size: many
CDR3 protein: CASTLTGWTSGGPYEQYF
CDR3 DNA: TGTGCCAGCACCCTTACAGGGTGGACTAGCGGGGGACCCTACGAGCAGTACTTC

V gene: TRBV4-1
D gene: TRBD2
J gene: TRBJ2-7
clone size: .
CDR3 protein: CASSQDLASGNYEQYF
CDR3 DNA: TGCGCCAGCAGCCAAGATCTCGCTAGCGGAAACTACGAGCAGTACTTC

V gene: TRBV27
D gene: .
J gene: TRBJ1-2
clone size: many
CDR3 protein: CASSLSSGGGYGYTF
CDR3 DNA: TGTGCCAGCAGTTTATCCTCGGGGGGGGGTTATGGCTACACCTTC

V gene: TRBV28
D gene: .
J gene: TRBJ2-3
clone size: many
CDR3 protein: CASNREHGDTQYF
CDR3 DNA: TGTGCCAGCAATCGGGAGCATGGAGATACGCAGTATTTT

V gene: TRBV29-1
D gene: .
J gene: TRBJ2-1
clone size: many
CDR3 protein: CSVRELRNEQFF
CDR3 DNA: TGCAGCGTTCGGGAGTTAAGGAATGAGCAGTTCTTC

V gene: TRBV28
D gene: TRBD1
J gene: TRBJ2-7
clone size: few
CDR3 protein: CASSPAGTGNYEQYF
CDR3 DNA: TGTGCCAGCAGTCCCGCCGGGACAGGTAACTACGAGCAGTACTTC

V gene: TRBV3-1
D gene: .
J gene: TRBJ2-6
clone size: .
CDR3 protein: CASSQDPGANVLTF
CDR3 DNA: TGTGCCAGCAGCCAAGATCCTGGGGCCAACGTCCTGACTTTC

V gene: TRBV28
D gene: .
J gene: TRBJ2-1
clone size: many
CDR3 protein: CASSLLASGPNEQFF
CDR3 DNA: TGTGCCAGCAGTTTATTGGCCAGTGGGCCCAATGAGCAGTTCTTC

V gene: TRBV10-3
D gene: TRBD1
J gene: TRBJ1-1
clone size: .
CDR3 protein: CAISSGTGEAFF
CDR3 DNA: TGTGCCATCAGTTCCGGGACAGGCGAAGCTTTCTTT

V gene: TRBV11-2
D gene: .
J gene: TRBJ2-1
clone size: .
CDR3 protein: CATRKWRGPIRDEQFF
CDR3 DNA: TGTGCCACACGGAAGTGGCGGGGGCCAATTCGGGATGAGCAGTTCTTC

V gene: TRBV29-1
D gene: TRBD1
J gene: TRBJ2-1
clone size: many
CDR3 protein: CSTRTGAYNEQFF
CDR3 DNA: TGCAGCACGCGGACAGGGGCATACAATGAGCAGTTCTTC

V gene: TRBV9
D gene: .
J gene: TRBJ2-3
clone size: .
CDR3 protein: CASSILGGGTDTQYF
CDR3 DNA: TGTGCCAGCAGCATACTTGGGGGAGGCACAGATACGCAGTATTTT

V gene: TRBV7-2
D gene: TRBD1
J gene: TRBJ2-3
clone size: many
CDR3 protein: CASSLPDREYTDTQYF
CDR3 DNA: TGTGCCAGCAGCTTACCCGACAGGGAATACACAGATACGCAGTATTTT

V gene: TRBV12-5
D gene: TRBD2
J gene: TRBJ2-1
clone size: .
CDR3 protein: CASGLVSRGSRNEQFF
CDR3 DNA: TGTGCTAGTGGTTTGGTATCACGCGGGAGTCGGAATGAGCAGTTCTTC

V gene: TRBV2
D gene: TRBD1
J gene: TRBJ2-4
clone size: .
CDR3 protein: CASRRGQGKNIQYF
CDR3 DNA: TGTGCCAGCAGACGGGGACAGGGGAAAAACATTCAGTACTTC

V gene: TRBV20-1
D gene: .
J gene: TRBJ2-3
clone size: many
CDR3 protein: CSAVAMADTQYF
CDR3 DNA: TGCAGTGCTGTGGCGATGGCAGATACGCAGTATTTT

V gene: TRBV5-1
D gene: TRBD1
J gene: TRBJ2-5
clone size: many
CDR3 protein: CASSLTRQGQETQYF
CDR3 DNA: TGTGCCAGCAGCTTAACTCGACAGGGTCAGGAGACCCAGTACTTC